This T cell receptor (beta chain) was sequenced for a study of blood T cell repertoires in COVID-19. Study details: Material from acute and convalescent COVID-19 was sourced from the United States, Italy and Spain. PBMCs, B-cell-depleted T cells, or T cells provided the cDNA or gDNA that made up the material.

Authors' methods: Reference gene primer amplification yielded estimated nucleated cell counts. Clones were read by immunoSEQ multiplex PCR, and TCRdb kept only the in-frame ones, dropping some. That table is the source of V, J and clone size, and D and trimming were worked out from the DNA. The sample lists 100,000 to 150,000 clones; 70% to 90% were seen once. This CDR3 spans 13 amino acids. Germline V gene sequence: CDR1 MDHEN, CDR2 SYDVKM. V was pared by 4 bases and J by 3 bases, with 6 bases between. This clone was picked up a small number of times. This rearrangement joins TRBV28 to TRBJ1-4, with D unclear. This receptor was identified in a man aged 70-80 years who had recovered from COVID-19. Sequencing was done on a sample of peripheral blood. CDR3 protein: CASSSGSNEKLFF. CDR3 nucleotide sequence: TGTGCCAGCAGTTCGGGGTCTAATGAAAAACTGTTTTTT.